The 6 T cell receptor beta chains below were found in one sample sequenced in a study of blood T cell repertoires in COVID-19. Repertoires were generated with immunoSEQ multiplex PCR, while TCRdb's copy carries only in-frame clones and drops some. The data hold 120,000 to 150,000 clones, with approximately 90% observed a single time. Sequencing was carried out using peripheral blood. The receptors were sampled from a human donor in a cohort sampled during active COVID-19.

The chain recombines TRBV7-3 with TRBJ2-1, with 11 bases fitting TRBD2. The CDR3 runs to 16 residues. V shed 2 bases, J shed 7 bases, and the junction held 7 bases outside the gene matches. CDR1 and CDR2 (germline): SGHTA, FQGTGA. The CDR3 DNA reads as TGTGCCAGCAGCTTAGGTGGACTAGCGGGTAGGAATGAGCAGTTCTTC. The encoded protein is CASSLGGLAGRNEQFF.

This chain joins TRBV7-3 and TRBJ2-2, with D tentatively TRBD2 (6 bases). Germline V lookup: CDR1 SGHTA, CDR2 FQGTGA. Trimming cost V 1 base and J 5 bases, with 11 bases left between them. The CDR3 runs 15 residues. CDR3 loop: CASSLSTSLTGELFF. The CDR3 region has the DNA TGTGCCAGCAGCTTAAGTACTAGCTTAACCGGGGAGCTGTTTTTT.

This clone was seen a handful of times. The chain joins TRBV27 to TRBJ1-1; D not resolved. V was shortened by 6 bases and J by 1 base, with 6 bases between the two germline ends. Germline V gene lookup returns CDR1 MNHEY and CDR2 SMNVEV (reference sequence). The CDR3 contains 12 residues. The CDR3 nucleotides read TGTGCCAGCAGCACAGCGAACACTGAAGCTTTCTTT. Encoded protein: CASSTANTEAFF.

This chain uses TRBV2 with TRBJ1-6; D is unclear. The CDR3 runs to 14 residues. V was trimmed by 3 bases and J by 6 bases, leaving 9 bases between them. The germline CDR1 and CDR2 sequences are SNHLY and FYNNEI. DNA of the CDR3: TGTGCCAGCAGTGATAGACTGGGTAATTCACCCCTCCACTTT. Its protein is CASSDRLGNSPLHF.

The CDR3 loop reads CASSLVGQANSPLHF. CDR3 bases: TGTGCCAGCAGCTTAGTGGGTCAGGCGAATTCACCCCTCCACTTT. The V call is TRBV7-8, the J call TRBJ1-6; no clear D gene. Germline CDR1 and CDR2: SGHVS and FQNEAQ. CDR3 length: 15 amino acids. V was clipped by 1 base and J by 7 bases, with 11 bases between them.

CDR3 coding DNA: TGTGCCAGCATCTACGACGGGACAGGGAGCCACGAGCAGTACTTC. Its protein is CASIYDGTGSHEQYF. The chain uses TRBV6-6 and TRBJ2-7; 9 bases agree with TRBD1. Germline CDR1 is MNHNY and CDR2 is SVGAGI (reference sequence). V shed 7 bases, J shed 5 bases, and the junction held 12 bases outside the gene matches. This CDR3 is built from 15 residues.